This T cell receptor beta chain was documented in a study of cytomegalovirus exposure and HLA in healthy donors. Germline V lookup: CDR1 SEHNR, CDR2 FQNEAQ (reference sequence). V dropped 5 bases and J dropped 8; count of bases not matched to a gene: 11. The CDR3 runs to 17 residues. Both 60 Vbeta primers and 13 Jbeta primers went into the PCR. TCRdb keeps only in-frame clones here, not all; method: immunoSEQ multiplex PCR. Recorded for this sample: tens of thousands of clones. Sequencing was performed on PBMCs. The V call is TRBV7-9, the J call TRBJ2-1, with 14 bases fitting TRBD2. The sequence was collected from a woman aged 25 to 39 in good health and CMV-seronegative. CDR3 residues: CASSPRLAGGPVDEQFF. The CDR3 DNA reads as TGTGCCAGCAGCCCCCGACTAGCGGGGGGGCCTGTGGATGAGCAGTTCTTC.